Presented here are 29 T cell receptor beta chains from one specimen sequenced in a study of shared clonotypes between healthy human individuals. The assay was immunoSEQ multiplex PCR, and TCRdb's table has in-frame clones only and misses some. Among more than 1.2 million clones, about 98.5% were seen once, and the ten largest hold about 0.4%. Sequencing was done on a sample of naive CD4+ T cells sorted from blood. As to subset: CD45RA+ positively selected. All receptors come from a young man in good health.

The rearrangement joins TRBV10-2 to TRBJ2-7, with D perhaps TRBD1 or TRBD2 (5 bases each). Trimming stripped 11 bases from V and 3 bases from J, with 17 bases between. Germline V gene sequence: CDR1 WSHSY, CDR2 SAAADI. The CDR3 has 13 amino acids. The CDR3 is CAARRGPDYEQYF. The CDR3 coding sequence is TGCGCCGCCAGAAGGGGACCGGACTACGAGCAGTACTTC.

The chain joins TRBV29-1 to TRBJ2-3, with D possibly matching TRBD1 (5 bases). V gave up 1 base and J gave up 0 bases, with 14 bases separating them. Germline CDR1 and CDR2: SQVTM and ANQGSEA. The CDR3 runs 16 residues. The CDR3 spells CSVEGPQGKSTDTQYF. The DNA for the CDR3 is TGCAGCGTTGAAGGGCCCCAGGGCAAAAGCACAGATACGCAGTATTTT.

This clone was picked up one time. The chain combines TRBV5-1 with TRBJ1-4; possible D gene TRBD1, 6 bases. The CDR3 sequence is 15 residues long. Germline V lookup: CDR1 SGHRS, CDR2 YFSETQ. Trimming took 4 bases from V and 4 from J, leaving 14 bases between them. The CDR3 region has the DNA TGCGCCAGCAGCCTTACGGGACATGATAATGAAAAACTGTTTTTT. This encodes CASSLTGHDNEKLFF.

This rearrangement joins TRBV25-1 to TRBJ2-1, with D maybe TRBD1 (6 bases). With 4 bases removed from V and 8 bases from J, the gap between germline ends came to 9 bases. This CDR3 has 12 residues. The V gene's germline CDR1 is MGHDK and CDR2 SYGVNS. CDR3 sequence (DNA): TGTGCCAGCAGTGGGGGGCTCCATGAGCAGTTCTTC. Protein: CASSGGLHEQFF.

The J gene is TRBJ2-5, the V gene TRBV7-2; D is uncertain. The germline V gene encodes CDR1 SGHTA and CDR2 FQGNSA. This CDR3 has 10 residues. Trimming removed 7 bases at V and 2 bases at J, with 2 bases between. CDR3 in DNA: TGTGCCAGCAATCAAGAGACCCAGTACTTC. Encoded protein: CASNQETQYF.

This clone is a singleton in its sample. V and J are TRBV10-3 and TRBJ1-5; 11 bases are a match to TRBD1. The CDR3 is made up of 15 amino acids. Germline V lookup: CDR1 ENHRY, CDR2 SYGVKD. J lost 5 bases, V lost 5 bases, and 5 bases had no gene match. The CDR3 DNA reads TGTGCCATCAGTCAAGGGACAGGGGGAGATCAGCCCCAGCATTTT. Protein sequence: CAISQGTGGDQPQHF.

The V gene is TRBV19, the J gene TRBJ2-7; 13 positions match TRBD2. Trimming at V came to 3 bases and at J to 3 bases, leaving 8 bases not matched to a gene. The CDR3 has 17 amino acids. The germline CDR1 and CDR2 sequences are LNHDA and SQIVND (reference sequence). CDR3 nucleotide sequence: TGTGCCAGTAGTATCCGGACTAGCGGGAGAGAATACTACGAGCAGTACTTC. Translating gives CASSIRTSGREYYEQYF.

This chain joins TRBV19 and TRBJ1-5, with D hard to call. Germline CDR1 reads LNHDA; CDR2 reads SQIVND (reference sequence). Trimming cost V 5 bases and J 5 bases, with 10 bases left between them. This CDR3 spans 13 amino acids. CDR3 nucleotide sequence: TGTGCCAGTAGTCTAGGGTTCGATCAGCCCCAGCATTTT. It encodes CASSLGFDQPQHF.

The chain links TRBV9 to TRBJ2-1; D perhaps matches TRBD2 (6 bases). Trimming took off 4 bases at V and 3 bases at J, with 23 bases between the two ends. The CDR3 runs to 18 residues. Germline lookup yields CDR1 SGDLS and CDR2 YYNGEE. The CDR3 DNA is TGTGCCAGCAGCTCCCGGGACTTAGCCCCAATACTCTACAATGAGCAGTTCTTC. Translating it yields CASSSRDLAPILYNEQFF.

The CDR3 protein is CASSSQRDEQFF. For the CDR3, the DNA is TGTGCCAGCAGCTCACAGCGAGATGAGCAGTTCTTC. The chain is built from TRBV7-2 and TRBJ2-1; D is unresolved. V lost 4 bases and J lost 8, with 9 bases in between. In germline, CDR1 is SGHTA, CDR2 FQGNSA. The CDR3 consists of 12 residues. The full variable domain, its missing parts supplied by reference TRBV7-2 and TRBJ2-1, is GAGVSQSPSNKVTEKGKDVELRCDPISGHTALYWYRQSLGQGLEFLIYFQGNSAPDKSGLPSDRFSAERTGGSVSTLTIQRTQQEDSAVYLCASSSQRDEQFFGPGTRLTVL.

The sample holds one count of this clone. CDR3 region: CASSPTSYPADTQYF. The CDR3 DNA sequence: TGTGCCAGCTCACCTACCTCTTATCCCGCAGATACGCAGTATTTT. V and J are TRBV18 and TRBJ2-3; D is ambiguous. CDR1 is KGHSH, CDR2 LQKENI, per germline. V was clipped by 3 bases and J by 4 bases, with 14 bases between them. The CDR3 totals 15 residues.

The V call is TRBV5-1, the J call TRBJ1-2; D remains ambiguous. The CDR3 is 13 residues long. Trimming removed 4 bases from V and 1 base from J, with 8 bases in between. Germline V gene lookup returns CDR1 SGHRS and CDR2 YFSETQ. The CDR3 spells CASSRSDNYGYTF. The CDR3 DNA is TGCGCCAGCAGCCGCAGCGATAACTATGGCTACACCTTC.

The rearrangement joins TRBV19 to TRBJ2-1; D gene unclear. Per the germline V gene, CDR1 is LNHDA and CDR2 is SQIVND (reference sequence). The CDR3 spans 14 residues. Trimming left V 8 bases short and J 4 bases short, with 15 bases between. CDR3 loop: CASSLGVGYNEQFF. The DNA for the CDR3 is TGTGCCAGTTCCCTAGGAGTGGGTTACAATGAGCAGTTCTTC.

This clone was observed once. This chain uses TRBV18 with TRBJ2-7; D may be TRBD1 (5 bases). This CDR3 is 13 amino acids long. Trimming left V 4 bases short and J 2 bases short, with 9 bases between. Germline assignment: CDR1 KGHSH and CDR2 LQKENI. CDR3 residues: CASSQGVTYEQYF. CDR3 in DNA: TGTGCCAGCTCACAAGGGGTCACCTACGAGCAGTACTTC. Full variable domain (remainder filled in from reference TRBV18 and TRBJ2-7): NAGVMQNPRHLVRRRGQEARLRCSPMKGHSHVYWYRQLPEEGLKFMVYLQKENIIDESGMPKERFSAEFPKEGPSILRIQQVVRGDSAAYFCASSQGVTYEQYFGPGTRLTVT.

This chain connects TRBV11-2 to TRBJ1-1, with TRBD1 matching over 8 bases. The CDR3 contains 14 residues. CDR1 and CDR2 (germline): SGHAT, FQNNGV. V shed 9 bases, J shed 1 base, and the junction held 7 bases outside the gene matches. The CDR3 reads CASLRGTGNTEAFF. The CDR3 region has the DNA TGTGCCAGTCTAAGGGGGACAGGGAACACTGAAGCTTTCTTT.

The chain recombines TRBV18 with TRBJ1-1; no clear D. This CDR3 contains 14 residues. The V end lost 4 bases, the J end lost 1 base, and 10 bases lay between the germline ends. Germline loops: CDR1 KGHSH, CDR2 LQKENI. The DNA for the CDR3 is TGTGCCAGCTCACTTTCGACGGGGAACACTGAAGCTTTCTTT. Amino acids: CASSLSTGNTEAFF.

J is TRBJ2-1 and V is TRBV5-4; tentative D call: TRBD2 (5 bases). Germline CDR1 and CDR2: SGHNT and YYREEE (reference sequence). CDR3 length: 13 residues. V dropped 1 base and J dropped 6 bases, with 8 bases sitting between them. CDR3 bases: TGTGCCAGCAGCTTGTTACGGGGCAATGAGCAGTTCTTC. It translates to CASSLLRGNEQFF. Full variable domain (outside the CDR3, taken from reference TRBV5-4 and TRBJ2-1): ETGVTQSPTHLIKTRGQQVTLRCSSQSGHNTVSWYQQALGQGPQFIFQYYREEENGRGNFPPRFSGLQFPNYSSELNVNALELDDSALYLCASSLLRGNEQFFGPGTRLTVL.

A word on this clone: Other DNA sequences from this sample encode an identical CDR3 as well. The chain has TRBV5-1 and TRBJ2-1; D call uncertain. V was clipped by 1 base and J by 3 bases, with 8 bases between them. This CDR3 contains 14 residues. Germline CDR1 is SGHRS and CDR2 is YFSETQ. The CDR3 loop reads CASSLRRDYNEQFF. In nucleotides, the CDR3 is TGCGCCAGCAGCTTGCGCAGAGACTACAATGAGCAGTTCTTC. Combining the CDR3 with reference TRBV5-1 and TRBJ2-1 gives the whole variable domain KAGVTQTPRYLIKTRGQQVTLSCSPISGHRSVSWYQQTPGQGLQFLFEYFSETQRNKGNFPGRFSGRQFSNSRSEMNVSTLELGDSALYLCASSLRRDYNEQFFGPGTRLTVL.

The chain couples TRBV2 to TRBJ2-7; D might be TRBD1 or TRBD2, each matching 5 bases. The CDR3 runs 12 residues. Germline CDR1 SNHLY, CDR2 FYNNEI. Between the trimmed V and J ends, which lost 7 bases and 9 bases, there was a span of 16 bases. Written as DNA, the CDR3 is TGTGCCAGCAACCGGGACGCGTCCCCGCAGTACTTC. Protein sequence: CASNRDASPQYF.

The genes are TRBV19 and TRBJ1-1; 9 nucleotides agree with TRBD1. Germline assignment: CDR1 LNHDA and CDR2 SQIVND (reference sequence). The CDR3 is made up of 15 amino acids. Trimming removed 5 bases from V and 0 bases from J; junction bases left unmatched: 4. The CDR3 loop is CASSLGTGMNTEAFF. As DNA, the CDR3 is TGTGCCAGTAGTCTGGGGACAGGGATGAACACTGAAGCTTTCTTT.

This rearrangement joins TRBV2 to TRBJ2-2; D is possibly TRBD1 (5 bases). CDR3 length: 13 residues. V was trimmed by 8 bases and J by 4 bases, leaving 11 bases between them. Germline CDR1 SNHLY, CDR2 FYNNEI. The CDR3 DNA is TGTGCCAGCCACAGGACCCCCACCGGGGAGCTGTTTTTT. Translated: CASHRTPTGELFF. The full variable domain, its missing parts supplied by reference TRBV2 and TRBJ2-2, is EPEVTQTPSHQVTQMGQEVILRCVPISNHLYFYWYRQILGQKVEFLVSFYNNEISEKSEIFDDQFSVERPDGSNFTLKIRSTKLEDSAMYFCASHRTPTGELFFGEGSRLTVL.

The chain recombines TRBV28 with TRBJ2-7, with 8 bases matching TRBD2. Germline V gives CDR1 MDHEN, CDR2 SYDVKM. The CDR3 contains 18 residues. The V gene end was trimmed by 7 bases and the J gene end by 0 bases; junction bases not matched to a gene: 17. The chain's CDR3 is CASNLALTSGGSSYEQYF. The CDR3 DNA sequence: TGTGCCAGCAACCTCGCCCTCACTAGCGGAGGGAGCTCCTACGAGCAGTACTTC. Drawing the rest from reference TRBV28 and TRBJ2-7, the complete variable domain is DVKVTQSSRYLVKRTGEKVFLECVQDMDHENMFWYRQDPGLGLRLIYFSYDVKMKEKGDIPEGYSVSREKKERFSLILESASTNQTSMYLCASNLALTSGGSSYEQYFGPGTRLTVT.

V is TRBV27 and J is TRBJ2-1; weak D call: TRBD1 (6 bases). Trimming removed 7 bases from V and 8 bases from J, with 21 bases in between. The CDR3 is 15 residues long. Germline V gene data show CDR1 as MNHEY and CDR2 as SMNVEV (reference sequence). The CDR3 nucleotides read TGTGCCAGCACCGATTATCCAGGGGCGGTGGATGAGCAGTTCTTC. Its translation: CASTDYPGAVDEQFF.

The genes are TRBV28 and TRBJ2-3; no firm D call. V was pared by 9 bases and J by 0 bases, with 7 bases between. This CDR3 region has 12 residues. Germline V lookup: CDR1 MDHEN, CDR2 SYDVKM. This chain's CDR3 is CASAASTDTQYF. The CDR3 region has the DNA TGTGCCAGTGCGGCAAGCACAGATACGCAGTATTTT.

This chain joins TRBV11-3 and TRBJ2-7; D gene unclear. CDR1 and CDR2 (germline): SGHNT, YENEEA. V was trimmed by 0 bases and J by 2 bases, leaving 5 bases between them. The CDR3 sequence is 13 residues long. The CDR3 loop is CASSLESTYEQYF. Here the CDR3 DNA reads TGTGCCAGCAGCTTAGAATCCACCTACGAGCAGTACTTC.

This chain links TRBV15 with TRBJ1-2, with D unresolved. The CDR3 covers 13 residues. Germline-derived CDR1 and CDR2 are LNHNV and YYDKDF (reference sequence). V was pared by 3 bases and J by 3 bases, with 8 bases between. The CDR3 region has the DNA TGTGCCACCAGCAGGGACGGGGACTATGGCTACACCTTC. Amino acids: CATSRDGDYGYTF.

J is TRBJ1-5 and V is TRBV5-6; 8 bases fit TRBD1. The CDR3 contains 17 residues. The J segment lost 3 bases and the V segment lost 0 bases, leaving 8 bases of the junction unmatched. From germline, CDR1 is SGHDT and CDR2 YYEEEE. The CDR3 here is CASSLGGTGEDNQPQHF. In nucleotides, the CDR3 is TGTGCCAGCAGCTTGGGTGGGACAGGAGAGGACAATCAGCCCCAGCATTTT.

The chain uses TRBV6-5 and TRBJ1-1, with D unresolved. The germline V gene encodes CDR1 MNHEY and CDR2 SVGAGI. The V end was cut by 7 bases, the J end by 0 bases, with 15 bases between. The CDR3 consists of 15 residues. The CDR3: CASTLRRTMNTEAFF. The CDR3 DNA reads TGTGCCAGCACTTTACGCCGTACCATGAACACTGAAGCTTTCTTT.

This chain uses TRBV9 with TRBJ1-3; 8 positions match TRBD1. Germline V CDR1 and CDR2: SGDLS, YYNGEE. V dropped 3 bases and J dropped 0; count of bases not matched to a gene: 8. The CDR3 is made up of 17 amino acids. CDR3 in amino acids: CASSAHTGGTSGNTIYF. CDR3 bases: TGTGCCAGCAGCGCCCATACAGGGGGGACCTCTGGAAACACCATATATTTT.